These 3 T cell receptor beta chains came from one sample sequenced in a study of T cells after yellow fever vaccination. TCRdb re-called the 5' RACE reads through MiXCR, storing one row per CDR3 protein. This table has 300,000 to 450,000 distinct CDR3 sequences, 6.2% appearing once. The specimen was PBMCs, collected 5 days after the yellow fever booster vaccination. Receptors originate from a young man who received the YFV17D yellow fever vaccine.

This clonotype was counted ten times or more. This chain joins TRBV20-1 and TRBJ2-7; 10 nucleotides align to TRBD2. CDR1 and CDR2 from the germline V gene are DFQATT and SNEGSKA (reference sequence). The J segment lost 4 bases and the V segment lost 6 bases, leaving 9 bases of the junction unmatched. The CDR3 has 14 residues. The CDR3 nucleotides are TGCAGTGCAGACAGACTAGCGGGTAAATACGAGCAGTACTTC. It specifies CSADRLAGKYEQYF.

This clonotype was counted a few times. V and J are TRBV7-6 and TRBJ2-3, with TRBD1 identical over 10 bases. CDR3 length equals 18 residues. V gave up 1 base and J gave up 5 bases; unmatched junction bases: 12. In germline, CDR1 is SGHVS, CDR2 FNYEAQ. CDR3 DNA: TGTGCCAGCAGCTTAGTCTTTTCCGGACAGGGGGATGGAGATACGCAGTATTTT. As protein: CASSLVFSGQGDGDTQYF.

This clonotype was recorded many times. The chain has TRBV5-1 and TRBJ1-1, with 7 bases identical to TRBD1. In germline, CDR1 is SGHRS, CDR2 YFSETQ. Germline trimming cut 4 bases from V and 3 bases from J; bases unmatched to any gene: 3. The CDR3 runs 13 residues. CDR3 amino acids: CASSIQGDTEAFF. The CDR3 DNA reads as TGCGCCAGCAGCATCCAGGGGGACACTGAAGCTTTCTTT. The full variable domain, completed using reference TRBV5-1 and TRBJ1-1, is KAGVTQTPRYLIKTRGQQVTLSCSPISGHRSVSWYQQTPGQGLQFLFEYFSETQRNKGNFPGRFSGRQFSNSRSEMNVSTLELGDSALYLCASSIQGDTEAFFGQGTRLTVV.